This paragraph covers one TCR beta chain sequence. These data are taken from a study of blood T cell repertoires in COVID-19. As for the study in general: The samples span acute and convalescent COVID-19 from the United States, Italy and Spain.

Assay used: immunoSEQ multiplex PCR; TCRdb lists only in-frame clones, some missing. Of roughly 280,000 clones in the sample, approximately 80% were seen once. The CDR3 spans 16 residues. Between the trimmed V and J ends, which lost 5 bases and 0 bases, there was a span of 14 bases. The germline V gene has CDR1 MDHEN and CDR2 SYDVKM. The V call is TRBV28, the J call TRBJ1-3; D possibly corresponds to TRBD1 (5 bases). This receptor was identified in a man in his sixties with acute or convalescent COVID-19. Sequenced: peripheral blood. As DNA, the CDR3 is TGTGCCAGCAGTGAAAAGACAGTGAACTCTGGAAACACCATATATTTT. This encodes CASSEKTVNSGNTIYF.